This TCR beta chain appears in the sequencing data of a study of T cell responses to AZD1222 COVID-19 vaccine. Study summary: Second-dose intervals near 4 or 12 weeks were combined.

Trimming cost V 4 bases and J 4 bases; bases outside gene matches: 6. The CDR3 extends over 15 amino acids. Germline CDR1 and CDR2: SGHTA and FQGTGA. Sequenced by immunoSEQ multiplex PCR; TCRdb stores in-frame clones only, minus some. The table records approximately 170,000 clones, 75% to 90% of them present only once. Whole-study findings and limits: Close to half of spike-specific TCRs reportedly recognize unmutated variant regions. It should be noted that donors were predominantly white British and more often female, and clonal diversity was possibly underestimated. Seropositivity was recorded at baseline in only 6 or 7 AZD1222 recipients.

As regards this clone: The antigen remains undetermined.

This rearrangement joins TRBV7-3 to TRBJ1-2; 10 bases align to TRBD1. The input for sequencing was peripheral blood, taken on day 0 of AZD1222 vaccination. The receptor comes from an adult in good health. The CDR3 region has the DNA TGTGCCAGCAGCTCCTCCGGGACAGGGGCCTATGGCTACACCTTC. Protein product: CASSSSGTGAYGYTF.